This T cell receptor beta chain was found in a study of blood T cell repertoires in COVID-19. As handled by the study authors: Nucleated cell number was recorded as an estimate derived from reference gene primer amplification. Sequenced by immunoSEQ multiplex PCR; TCRdb stores in-frame clones only, minus some. From that table come the V and J calls and clone size; the DNA was used to work out D and trimming. The sample comprises 250,000 to 300,000 clones, about nine tenths of which are singletons, and around 16% rests with the top ten. The cohort comprised adults aged roughly 18 to 90 years residing in some 24 US areas. The germline V gene encodes CDR1 MDHEN and CDR2 SYDVKM. The CDR3 contains 14 residues. V was cut by 3 bases and J by 7 bases, with 15 bases left in between.

Sequencing was carried out using PBMCs or T cells enriched from blood (not recorded which). This sequence originates from a man aged 18 to 30 who had recovered from COVID-19. The rearrangement uses TRBV28 and TRBJ1-2; D not resolved. CDR3 coding DNA: TGTGCCAGCAGTTTCCCCGGGATCCCTAGTGGCTACACCTTC. It specifies CASSFPGIPSGYTF.